A single sample gave rise to the 29 T cell receptor beta chains below, sequenced in a study of OX40 agonist ivuxolimab in advanced cancers. TCRdb's table, derived via immunoSEQ multiplex PCR, lists solely in-frame clones and lacks some. This repertoire shows about 67,000 clones, about nine tenths found once; its top ten account for approximately 2.2%. The sequencing used CD4+ or CD8+ T cells sorted from blood, collected in a trial of the OX40 agonist ivuxolimab. These TCRs come from an adult with an advanced solid tumor such as melanoma, head and neck, liver or kidney cancer.

The rearrangement joins TRBV30 to TRBJ1-5; unclear D gene. The V gene's germline CDR1 is GTSNPN and CDR2 SVGIG (reference sequence). The CDR3 covers 13 residues. The germline V and J ends were trimmed by 0 bases and 5 bases, with 8 bases remaining between them. CDR3: CAWSVGLDQPQHF. In DNA, the CDR3 is TGTGCCTGGAGTGTTGGCCTCGATCAGCCCCAGCATTTT.

This clone was picked up one time. The CDR3 protein is CASSEGLGEDTQYF. The CDR3 DNA reads TGTGCCAGCAGTGAGGGACTGGGGGAAGATACGCAGTATTTT. This chain uses TRBV25-1 with TRBJ2-3; a weak D match, TRBD2 (6 bases). CDR1 is MGHDK and CDR2 is SYGVNS in the germline V gene. The CDR3 has 14 amino acids. V was pared by 3 bases and J by 5 bases, with 12 bases between. Full variable domain (remainder filled in from reference TRBV25-1 and TRBJ2-3): EADIYQTPRYLVIGTGKKITLECSQTMGHDKMYWYQQDPGMELHLIHYSYGVNSTEKGDLSSESTVSRIRTEHFPLTLESARPSHTSQYLCASSEGLGEDTQYFGPGTRLTVL.

The V and J genes are TRBV7-9 and TRBJ1-1; no clear D. CDR3 length: 13 amino acids. V lost 3 bases, J lost 1 base, and 6 bases lay in between. CDR1 is SEHNR and CDR2 is FQNEAQ in the germline V gene (reference sequence). The CDR3: CASSFTQNTEAFF. Written as DNA, the CDR3 is TGTGCCAGCAGCTTCACCCAGAACACTGAAGCTTTCTTT.

The rearrangement uses TRBV11-2 and TRBJ2-7; possibly TRBD1 or TRBD2 for D (5 bases each). Between the trimmed V and J ends, which lost 1 base and 3 bases, there was a span of 13 bases. Looked up from germline, CDR1 is SGHAT and CDR2 is FQNNGV. The CDR3 spans 15 residues. The chain's CDR3 is CASSLVGAGYYEQYF. The CDR3 bases are TGTGCCAGCAGCTTAGTCGGGGCAGGCTACTACGAGCAGTACTTC.

This chain uses TRBV19 with TRBJ2-6; D is uncertain. This CDR3 has 15 residues. Germline assignment: CDR1 LNHDA and CDR2 SQIVND (reference sequence). V shed 5 bases and J shed 2 bases, with 10 bases lying between them. CDR3 loop: CASSPLRTGANVLTF. In nucleotides, the CDR3 is TGTGCCAGTAGTCCCCTGAGGACTGGGGCCAACGTCCTGACTTTC.

This clone was observed once. DNA for the CDR3: TGTGCCAGTAGTATACTGAGGCAACATTTT. It is translated as CASSILRQHF. The V gene is TRBV19, the J gene TRBJ1-5; D is undetermined. Germline values: CDR1 LNHDA, CDR2 SQIVND (reference sequence). The CDR3 sequence is 10 residues long. V was pared by 2 bases and J by 16 bases, with 9 bases between.

V usage is TRBV5-1 and J usage is TRBJ1-1; a possible D gene is TRBD1 (5 bases). Germline V gene data show CDR1 as SGHRS and CDR2 as YFSETQ. V dropped 2 bases and J dropped 3 bases, with 14 bases sitting between them. The CDR3 has 15 residues. CDR3 nucleotide sequence: TGCGCCAGCAGCTTTTTAGGGGTTTCGGACACTGAAGCTTTCTTT. Its translation is CASSFLGVSDTEAFF.

V and J are TRBV5-1 and TRBJ1-5; D is perhaps TRBD1 (5 bases). The ends were cut back, 0 bases at V and 7 bases at J, with 14 bases in the middle. This CDR3 is built from 15 residues. Germline CDR1 reads SGHRS; CDR2 reads YFSETQ. The CDR3 DNA is TGCGCCAGCAGCTTGGCGGGCAGGGTGGAGCAGCCCCAGCATTTT. Translation gives CASSLAGRVEQPQHF.

The chain is built from TRBV20-1 and TRBJ2-5; D not certain. The V gene lost 3 bases and the J gene lost 4 bases, with 6 bases spanning the gap. CDR1 DFQATT and CDR2 SNEGSKA come from the germline V gene (reference sequence). The CDR3 is made up of 11 amino acids. CDR3: CSASARETQYF. In DNA, the CDR3 is TGCAGTGCTAGCGCGCGAGAGACCCAGTACTTC.

The V gene is TRBV6-5, the J gene TRBJ1-1; maybe TRBD1 (6 bases). The germline CDR1 and CDR2 sequences are MNHEY and SVGAGI. Trimming pared 8 bases from V and 4 bases from J, leaving 14 bases between. The CDR3 contains 13 residues. CDR3 protein: CASARGTFTEAFF. CDR3 bases: TGTGCCAGCGCCAGGGGCACGTTCACTGAAGCTTTCTTT.

The chain couples TRBV9 to TRBJ2-2; TRBD1 aligns across 8 bases. In germline, CDR1 is SGDLS, CDR2 YYNGEE. V shed 2 bases, J shed 3 bases, and the junction held 0 bases outside the gene matches. The CDR3 is made up of 14 amino acids. In nucleotides, the CDR3 is TGTGCCAGCAGCGTGACAGGGGACACCGGGGAGCTGTTTTTT. As protein: CASSVTGDTGELFF.

V and J are TRBV5-1 and TRBJ1-1, with D uncertain. This CDR3 spans 14 amino acids. In germline, CDR1 is SGHRS, CDR2 YFSETQ. V lost 0 bases, J lost 2 bases, and 8 bases lay in between. The CDR3 region is CASSLGATNTEAFF. In DNA form, the CDR3 reads TGCGCCAGCAGCTTGGGGGCAACCAACACTGAAGCTTTCTTT.

The chain combines TRBV6-5 with TRBJ1-1; the D is unclear. V gave up 0 bases and J gave up 2 bases, with 10 bases separating them. Germline lookup yields CDR1 MNHEY and CDR2 SVGAGI. The CDR3 length is 15 residues. In nucleotides, the CDR3 is TGTGCCAGCAGTTACTCGTCAGTCTTTAACACTGAAGCTTTCTTT. This sequence encodes CASSYSSVFNTEAFF.

This rearrangement joins TRBV6-4 to TRBJ1-2, with a possible D match to TRBD1 (6 bases). This CDR3 has 18 residues. CDR1 is MRHNA and CDR2 is SNTAGT in the germline V gene. The V and J ends lost 0 bases and 4 bases respectively, with 21 bases between them. DNA for the CDR3: TGTGCCAGCAGTGACTCGGGGGTCGGGGGCCCGATCCCCTATGGCTACACCTTC. Its protein product is CASSDSGVGGPIPYGYTF.

This clone was observed a single time. This chain connects TRBV6-1 to TRBJ2-7; D may be TRBD1 (5 bases). V was trimmed by 10 bases and J by 0 bases, leaving 16 bases between them. The CDR3 sequence is 14 residues long. CDR1 is MNHNS, CDR2 SASEGT, per germline. CDR3: CATKMTVTSYEQYF. The CDR3 nucleotides read TGTGCCACCAAGATGACAGTTACCTCCTACGAGCAGTACTTC.

The J gene is TRBJ2-7, the V gene TRBV11-3, with D possibly matching TRBD1 (7 bases). Trimming took 4 bases from V and 0 from J, leaving 19 bases between them. The germline gives CDR1 SGHNT, CDR2 YENEEA. CDR3 length equals 17 residues. This CDR3 reads CASSSQGGFWTSYEQYF. The DNA for the CDR3 is TGTGCCAGCAGCTCCCAGGGGGGCTTTTGGACCTCCTACGAGCAGTACTTC.

This clone was seen a single time. The chain is built from TRBV7-6 and TRBJ2-4; TRBD2 matches at 11 bases. The V gene's germline CDR1 is SGHVS and CDR2 FNYEAQ. V lost 3 bases, J lost 9 bases, and 13 bases stayed unmatched. CDR3 length: 17 amino acids. CDR3 amino acids: CASSLSSGGISSGIQYF. The CDR3 nucleotides read TGTGCCAGCAGCTTGTCTAGCGGGGGGATAAGCTCGGGCATTCAGTACTTC. The whole variable domain, remainder taken from reference TRBV7-6 and TRBJ2-4, is GAGVSQSPRYKVTKRGQDVALRCDPISGHVSLYWYRQALGQGPEFLTYFNYEAQQDKSGLPNDRFSAERPEGSISTLTIQRTEQRDSAMYRCASSLSSGGISSGIQYFGAGTRLSVL.

CDR3 in amino acids: CASSTTASTDTQYF. The CDR3 region has the DNA TGTGCCAGCAGCACAACTGCTAGCACAGATACGCAGTATTTT. The chain uses TRBV11-3 and TRBJ2-3; D not resolved. This CDR3 has 14 amino acids. CDR1 is SGHNT, CDR2 YENEEA, per germline. The ends were cut back, 5 bases at V and 0 bases at J, with 9 bases in the middle.

The chain carries TRBV11-3 and TRBJ2-5, with TRBD2 matching over 9 bases. Looked up from germline, CDR1 is SGHNT and CDR2 is YENEEA. This CDR3 has 14 residues. V lost 5 bases and J lost 6; bases outside the gene matches: 7. CDR3 sequence: CASSLGTSRQTQYF. CDR3 nucleotide sequence: TGTGCCAGCAGCCTTGGGACTAGCCGACAGACCCAGTACTTC.

This rearrangement joins TRBV6-6 to TRBJ2-1, with D possibly being TRBD2 (5 bases). V gave up 2 bases and J gave up 12 bases, with 14 bases separating them. The CDR3 is made up of 13 amino acids. Germline V gene lookup returns CDR1 MNHNY and CDR2 SVGAGI (reference sequence). The CDR3 is CASSYEWEEGQFF. The DNA for the CDR3 is TGTGCCAGCAGTTACGAGTGGGAAGAGGGGCAGTTCTTC.

V is TRBV5-1 and J is TRBJ2-7; no firm D call. Germline loops: CDR1 SGHRS, CDR2 YFSETQ. V lost 0 bases, J lost 1 base, and 5 bases lay in between. The CDR3 is 13 amino acids. Written as DNA, the CDR3 is TGCGCCAGCAGCTTGGATAATTCCTACGAGCAGTACTTC. Its translation is CASSLDNSYEQYF. The full variable domain, rest sourced from reference TRBV5-1 and TRBJ2-7, is KAGVTQTPRYLIKTRGQQVTLSCSPISGHRSVSWYQQTPGQGLQFLFEYFSETQRNKGNFPGRFSGRQFSNSRSEMNVSTLELGDSALYLCASSLDNSYEQYFGPGTRLTVT.

The chain carries TRBV13 and TRBJ1-2; the match to TRBD1 covers 10 bases. Per the germline V gene, CDR1 is PRHDT and CDR2 is FYEKMQ (reference sequence). V shed 5 bases, J shed 4 bases, and the junction held 10 bases outside the gene matches. The CDR3 extends over 16 amino acids. The CDR3 reads CASSLGDRGRAYGYTF. The CDR3 DNA sequence: TGTGCCAGCAGCCTCGGAGACAGGGGGCGAGCCTATGGCTACACCTTC. The entire variable domain, with the rest obtained from reference TRBV13 and TRBJ1-2, is as follows: AAGVIQSPRHLIKEKRETATLKCYPIPRHDTVYWYQQGPGQDPQFLISFYEKMQSDKGSIPDRFSAQQFSDYHSELNMSSLELGDSALYFCASSLGDRGRAYGYTFGSGTRLTVV.

The chain uses TRBV5-6 and TRBJ2-1, with D unresolved. The CDR3 runs 14 residues. V dropped 1 base and J dropped 0 bases, with 5 bases sitting between them. Germline-derived CDR1 and CDR2 are SGHDT and YYEEEE. This chain's CDR3 is CASSLPSSYNEQFF. The CDR3 DNA reads TGTGCCAGCAGCTTGCCATCCTCCTACAATGAGCAGTTCTTC.

The chain uses TRBV7-2 and TRBJ2-2, with 7 bases aligning to TRBD1. Germline assignment: CDR1 SGHTA and CDR2 FQGNSA. CDR3 size: 15 residues. V was clipped by 2 bases and J by 5 bases; unmatched bases: 5. CDR3 sequence reads: CASSLSGQPTGELFF. The CDR3, as DNA: TGTGCCAGCAGCTTATCGGGACAGCCAACCGGGGAGCTGTTTTTT. Looking up the rest from reference TRBV7-2 and TRBJ2-2 gives the full variable domain: GAGVSQSPSNKVTEKGKDVELRCDPISGHTALYWYRQSLGQGLEFLIYFQGNSAPDKSGLPSDRFSAERTGGSVSTLTIQRTQQEDSAVYLCASSLSGQPTGELFFGEGSRLTVL.

The chain combines TRBV11-3 with TRBJ2-3; 8 positions match TRBD1. The CDR3 extends over 14 amino acids. From germline, CDR1 is SGHNT and CDR2 YENEEA. Germline trimming cut 5 bases from V and 9 bases from J; bases unmatched to any gene: 10. CDR3 sequence (DNA): TGTGCCAGCAGCCTCCCGACAGGGGTAGGGACGCAGTATTTT. Its protein is CASSLPTGVGTQYF.

V usage is TRBV21-1 and J usage is TRBJ1-6. TRBV21-1 represents a pseudogene. The CDR3 runs 14 residues. CDR3 nucleotides: TGTGCCAGCAAGGGACGGCCCTATAATTCACCCCTCCACTTT. This gives the protein CASKGRPYNSPLHF.

The chain links TRBV10-1 to TRBJ1-1; 9 bases map to TRBD1. The germline V gene encodes CDR1 WNHNN and CDR2 SYGVQD (reference sequence). The CDR3 runs to 14 residues. V shed 7 bases and J 4 bases; nucleotides not matched to a gene: 7. In nucleotides, the CDR3 is TGCGCCAGCACACCGGGACAGGGAAGCACTGAAGCTTTCTTT. Its translation: CASTPGQGSTEAFF.

The chain couples TRBV5-6 to TRBJ2-2, with TRBD1 matching over 11 bases. Trimming cost V 4 bases and J 5 bases; bases outside gene matches: 4. CDR3 length: 15 residues. The germline CDR1 and CDR2 sequences are SGHDT and YYEEEE. CDR3 residues: CASSQDRGHTGELFF. CDR3 coding DNA: TGTGCCAGCAGCCAGGACAGGGGGCATACCGGGGAGCTGTTTTTT.

This clone appeared once. CDR3 DNA: TGTGCCAGCAAGCCCCGGGGGGCCAATGTGAATGAGCAGTTCTTC. This encodes CASKPRGANVNEQFF. V usage is TRBV7-2 and J usage is TRBJ2-1; D perhaps matches TRBD2 (7 bases). This CDR3 comprises 15 residues. Germline loops: CDR1 SGHTA, CDR2 FQGNSA. Trimming pared 7 bases from V and 7 bases from J, leaving 20 bases between.